This TCR beta chain was sequenced in a study of control samples from healthy donors and cancer patients. Assay used: immunoSEQ multiplex PCR; TCRdb lists only in-frame clones, some missing. Of over 100,000 clones in the sample, 90% were seen once. This CDR3 comprises 12 residues. Germline CDR1 is LGHDT and CDR2 is YNNKEL (reference sequence). Trimming cost V 4 bases and J 2 bases, with 5 bases left between them. This sequence was found in a middle-aged man in good health. Specimen: blood. This chain links TRBV3-1 (or the pseudogene TRBV3-2) with TRBJ2-5; D is undetermined. DNA of the CDR3: TGTGCCAGCAGCCGCCTACAAGAGACCCAGTACTTC. Translation gives CASSRLQETQYF.